The next 4 T cell receptor beta chains were all read from a single sample in a study of cytomegalovirus exposure and HLA in healthy donors. The PCR was carried out with 60 Vbeta primers and 13 Jbeta primers. This table comes from immunoSEQ multiplex PCR, and its TCRdb copy is limited to in-frame clones, with some not included. The sample lists 150,000 to 200,000 clones; around 80% were seen once. Material: PBMCs. These receptors were obtained from a woman in her 50s in good health and CMV-seronegative.

The chain couples TRBV4-3 to TRBJ2-3; 8 bases are shared with TRBD2. The CDR3 loop spans 21 amino acids. Looked up from germline, CDR1 is LGHNA and CDR2 is YSLEER. The V segment lost 6 bases and the J segment 0 bases; nucleotides outside the gene matches: 23. CDR3 loop: CASSRGALGAGALKSTDTQYF. The CDR3, as DNA: TGCGCCAGCAGTCGCGGAGCTCTTGGAGCGGGAGCCCTAAAAAGCACAGATACGCAGTATTTT.

There are a few counts of this clone. Additional DNA sequences in this sample encode the identical CDR3. V usage is TRBV7-8 and J usage is TRBJ1-1; 8 positions agree with TRBD1. Trimming removed 5 bases from V and 1 base from J; junction bases left unmatched: 3. CDR1 and CDR2 from the germline V gene are SGHVS and FQNEAQ. This CDR3 has 14 residues. CDR3 nucleotide sequence: TGTGCCAGCAGCCCTGGACAGGGGAACACTGAAGCTTTCTTT. As protein: CASSPGQGNTEAFF.

This clone was observed a few times. The rearrangement uses TRBV28 and TRBJ1-4; no definite D call. Germline V gene lookup returns CDR1 MDHEN and CDR2 SYDVKM. This CDR3 is built from 15 residues. V shed 2 bases and J shed 5 bases, with 12 bases lying between them. CDR3 nucleotide sequence: TGTGCCAGCAGTTTACGCTGGACGGGGAATGAAAAACTGTTTTTT. The encoded protein is CASSLRWTGNEKLFF. The entire variable domain, with the rest obtained from reference TRBV28 and TRBJ1-4, is as follows: DVKVTQSSRYLVKRTGEKVFLECVQDMDHENMFWYRQDPGLGLRLIYFSYDVKMKEKGDIPEGYSVSREKKERFSLILESASTNQTSMYLCASSLRWTGNEKLFFGSGTQLSVL.

As concerns this clone: One junction end does not reproduce the germline sequence, and a read error may be involved. This rearrangement joins TRBV29-1 to TRBJ1-1; 9 nucleotides line up with TRBD1. The V gene's germline CDR1 is SQVTM and CDR2 ANQGSEA. The CDR3 is 13 amino acids. The CDR3 spells CSVEDRGITEAFF. In DNA form, the CDR3 reads TGCAGCGTGGAAGACAGGGGGATCACTGAAGCTTTCTTT.